Presented here are 12 T cell receptor beta chains from one specimen sequenced in a study of human T cells and chemical hapten exposure. Time point here: pre-sensitization, week 0. Documented treatment: therapeutic diphenylcyclopropenone sensitization with weekly scalp DPC. TCRdb analysed the RACE reads with MiXCR anew, one entry per CDR3 protein. This table holds around 350,000 distinct CDR3 sequences, about 5.4% found once. The material sequenced was whole blood, taken in connection with sensitization to the hapten diphenylcyclopropenone (DPC). The receptor set was obtained from a woman younger than 35 with alopecia areata. Some clones in this sample may be carry-over from other donors' samples.

V gene TRBV10-3 combines with J gene TRBJ2-7, with D possibly matching TRBD2 (6 bases). CDR3 length: 12 residues. The V gene's germline CDR1 is ENHRY and CDR2 SYGVKD. Between the trimmed V and J ends, which lost 9 bases and 4 bases, there was a span of 13 bases. CDR3 nucleotide sequence: TGTGCCATTGGGGCCCGGGAGTACGAGCAGTACTTC. Protein product: CAIGAREYEQYF.

The chain links TRBV5-1 to TRBJ2-7; 9 nucleotides align to TRBD1. V was pared by 5 bases and J by 5 bases, with 5 bases of the junction left unmatched. The CDR3 length is 13 residues. Germline CDR1 SGHRS, CDR2 YFSETQ. The CDR3 nucleotides are TGCGCCAGCAGTTTCACAGGGGGCAACGAGCAGTACTTC. It yields the protein CASSFTGGNEQYF.

The genes are TRBV12-5 and TRBJ2-6; D might be TRBD1 (6 bases). The CDR3 totals 19 residues. Trimming stripped 5 bases from V and 2 bases from J, with 22 bases between. Germline V CDR1 and CDR2: LGHNT, FRNRAP. CDR3 residues: CASGARKDSIKTGANVLTF. CDR3 bases: TGTGCTAGTGGTGCCCGGAAGGACAGTATAAAGACTGGGGCCAACGTCCTGACTTTC.

The chain recombines TRBV6-5 with TRBJ2-1; D is uncertain. The CDR3 runs to 14 residues. V gave up 5 bases and J gave up 2 bases, with 10 bases separating them. Germline V gene lookup returns CDR1 MNHEY and CDR2 SVGAGI. DNA of the CDR3: TGTGCCAGCAGTCGTTTCCCGACCTACAATGAGCAGTTCTTC. This codes for CASSRFPTYNEQFF.

This clonotype was seen only a few times. The chain joins TRBV18 to TRBJ2-5; 9 nucleotides line up with TRBD2. Trimming took 0 bases from V and 2 from J; bases not matched to a gene: 4. The CDR3 is 16 amino acids. Germline V gives CDR1 KGHSH, CDR2 LQKENI. CDR3 sequence: CASSPPSGGPQETQYF. The CDR3 nucleotides read TGTGCCAGCTCACCACCCAGCGGGGGGCCACAAGAGACCCAGTACTTC.

This clonotype has at least ten counts. The CDR3 here is CASTAATTHTDTQYF. The CDR3 DNA reads as TGCGCCAGCACCGCGGCCACCACACACACAGATACGCAGTATTTT. The chain has TRBV5-1 and TRBJ2-3; D uncertain. The CDR3 loop spans 15 amino acids. Trimming cost V 6 bases and J 2 bases, with 16 bases left between them. Germline CDR1 and CDR2: SGHRS and YFSETQ.

This clonotype has only a few counts. This chain joins TRBV12-5 and TRBJ2-1; the D gene is possibly TRBD1 (6 bases). Deletions cut 6 bases from V and 5 bases from J, with 14 bases between. Per the germline V gene, CDR1 is LGHNT and CDR2 is FRNRAP. This CDR3 spans 14 amino acids. The DNA of the CDR3 is TGTGCTAGTGGCCTATCCGCAGGGGACAATGAGCAGTTCTTC. Translation gives CASGLSAGDNEQFF.

The CDR3 nucleotides are TGTGCCAGCAGCTTGCTGCGGGGGGCGGGCACCGGGGAGCTGTTTTTT. This encodes CASSLLRGAGTGELFF. The chain uses TRBV5-5 and TRBJ2-2, with 8 bases lining up with TRBD2. The CDR3 consists of 16 residues. Germline CDR1 reads SGHKS; CDR2 reads YYEKEE (reference sequence). The junction had 6 bases not matched to a gene; V was cut back by 1 base and J by 4 bases.

The sample holds a few counts of this clonotype. The chain employs TRBV5-1 and TRBJ1-4, with a tentative D call TRBD1 (5 bases). Germline loops: CDR1 SGHRS, CDR2 YFSETQ. The CDR3 loop spans 15 amino acids. The ends were cut back, 9 bases at V and 7 bases at J, with 22 bases in the middle. The CDR3 sequence: CAIPEMWGNGEKLFF. The CDR3 nucleotides read TGCGCCATCCCCGAGATGTGGGGCAACGGTGAAAAACTGTTTTTT.

This clonotype was detected ten times or more. This sequence joins TRBV29-1 and TRBJ2-5, with 7 positions matching TRBD1. Germline V CDR1 and CDR2: SQVTM, ANQGSEA. This CDR3 has 13 residues. V was clipped by 6 bases and J by 1 base; unmatched bases: 5. The CDR3 sequence is CSVHRDSQETQYF. The CDR3 nucleotides are TGCAGCGTCCACAGGGACAGCCAAGAGACCCAGTACTTC.

The CDR3 DNA sequence: TGTGCCAGCAGGGCAGGGTTTGGTTCTGGTTCACCCCTCCACTTT. Translated, it gives CASRAGFGSGSPLHF. The V gene is TRBV28, the J gene TRBJ1-6, with D perhaps matching TRBD1 (5 bases). The CDR3 is 15 amino acids. V was cut by 6 bases and J by 9 bases, with 18 bases left in between. Germline-derived CDR1 and CDR2 are MDHEN and SYDVKM.

The chain has TRBV3-1 and TRBJ2-3; 13 nucleotides align to TRBD2. Germline CDR1 reads LGHDT; CDR2 reads YNNKEL (reference sequence). This CDR3 spans 17 amino acids. The junction had 8 bases not matched to a gene; V was cut back by 5 bases and J by 3 bases. The CDR3 is CASSFPLAGGVTDTQYF. CDR3 DNA sequence: TGTGCCAGCAGCTTCCCACTAGCGGGGGGGGTGACAGATACGCAGTATTTT.